These 20 T cell receptor beta chains came from one sample sequenced in a study of vaccination effects on CD4 cells after COVID-19. Some clones are missing from TCRdb's copy, which holds only in-frame ones; the method was immunoSEQ multiplex PCR. The sample holds tens of thousands of clones, about four fifths seen once. Sequencing followed a ViraFEST assay step that expanded antigen-specific CD4+ T cells with viral peptide pools. Investigators separated out CD4+ T cells once around 10 days of culture had passed. Vaccinees lacked prior SARS-CoV-2 infection and tested negative for nucleocapsid antibodies. Which antigens these TCRs recognize remains unknown. The sample consisted of CD4+ T cells from PBMCs cultured with SARS-CoV-2 spike peptides, taken before COVID-19 vaccination. These receptors were obtained from a human donor who received a COVID-19 vaccine.

The rearrangement links TRBV6-2 or TRBV6-3 to TRBJ2-1, with 7 bases fitting TRBD1. Germline CDR1 reads MNHEY; CDR2 reads SVGEGT. Losses at the gene ends were 4 bases for V and 3 bases for J; bases not matched to a gene: 6. The CDR3 covers 15 residues. CDR3 sequence: CASSWGQNRYNEQFF. The DNA for the CDR3 is TGTGCCAGCAGTTGGGGACAGAATCGCTACAATGAGCAGTTCTTC.

V gene TRBV5-6 combines with J gene TRBJ2-3; D gene uncertain. CDR1 is SGHDT and CDR2 is YYEEEE in the germline V gene. V was pared by 3 bases and J by 5 bases, with 4 bases between. The CDR3 runs 11 residues. DNA of the CDR3: TGTGCCAGCAGCTGGAGAGATACGCAGTATTTT. Its translation: CASSWRDTQYF. The complete variable domain, with remaining parts taken from reference TRBV5-6 and TRBJ2-3, reads DAGVTQSPTHLIKTRGQQVTLRCSPKSGHDTVSWYQQALGQGPQFIFQYYEEEERQRGNFPDRFSGHQFPNYSSELNVNALLLGDSALYLCASSWRDTQYFGPGTRLTVL.

V gene TRBV5-6 combines with J gene TRBJ1-2; D is possibly TRBD1 (6 bases). CDR1 and CDR2 from the germline V gene are SGHDT and YYEEEE. The CDR3 has 14 residues. V lost 1 base to trimming and J lost 7 bases, with 14 bases between them. The CDR3 DNA sequence: TGTGCCAGCAGCTTGACAGGGCTCCTTGTTGGCTACACCTTC. The encoded protein is CASSLTGLLVGYTF.

The chain combines TRBV3-1 (or the pseudogene TRBV3-2) with TRBJ2-3, with 13 bases matching TRBD2. This CDR3 spans 19 amino acids. Germline CDR1 reads LGHDT; CDR2 reads YNNKEL (reference sequence). J gave up 0 bases and V 0 bases, and 6 bases lay outside the gene matches. This chain's CDR3 is CASSQDKLAGGASTDTQYF. The CDR3, as DNA: TGTGCCAGCAGCCAAGATAAACTAGCGGGGGGGGCTAGCACAGATACGCAGTATTTT.

The rearrangement uses TRBV27 and TRBJ2-7; 7 bases are a match to TRBD1. The V gene end was trimmed by 0 bases and the J gene end by 2 bases; junction bases not matched to a gene: 7. Looked up from germline, CDR1 is MNHEY and CDR2 is SMNVEV (reference sequence). The CDR3 runs 16 residues. The CDR3 nucleotides read TGTGCCAGCAGTTTATCAGCTGGGACAGCGACCTACGAGCAGTACGTC. Its protein product is CASSLSAGTATYEQYV.

V is TRBV6-1 and J is TRBJ2-7, with TRBD1 matching over 8 bases. With 2 bases clipped from V and 3 bases from J, the junction kept 3 bases outside the gene matches. Germline values: CDR1 MNHNS, CDR2 SASEGT. CDR3 size: 14 residues. In DNA, the CDR3 is TGTGCCAGCAGTGAACACAGGGGGGACTACGAGCAGTACGTC. Translated: CASSEHRGDYEQYV.

This rearrangement joins TRBV7-8 to TRBJ2-5, with D perhaps being TRBD1 or TRBD2 (5 bases each). The ends were cut back, 3 bases at V and 1 base at J, with 15 bases in the middle. Per germline, CDR1 SGHVS and CDR2 FQNEAQ. The CDR3 totals 16 residues. The CDR3 DNA reads TGTGCCAGCAGCTTGTGGGACCCCACGTCCCAAGAGACCCAGTACTTC. Translation: CASSLWDPTSQETQYF.

The chain is built from TRBV28 and TRBJ1-2; tentative D call: TRBD1 (5 bases). V lost 6 bases to trimming and J lost 5 bases, with 13 bases between them. Germline V gives CDR1 MDHEN, CDR2 SYDVKM. The CDR3 covers 13 residues. The CDR3 loop reads CASSQGSVYGYTF. CDR3 in DNA: TGTGCCAGCAGCCAGGGCTCCGTATATGGCTACACCTTC.

This clone was observed a few times. The V and J genes are TRBV5-4 and TRBJ2-2; possibly TRBD2 for D (6 bases). CDR1 and CDR2 (germline): SGHNT, YYREEE (reference sequence). This CDR3 spans 15 amino acids. V was clipped by 4 bases and J by 8 bases, with 18 bases between them. The CDR3 DNA is TGTGCCAGCAGCCTGGGGGGACTCCGGGAGGGGGAGCTGTTTTTT. Amino acids: CASSLGGLREGELFF.

The J gene is TRBJ1-1, the V gene TRBV18; 8 nucleotides line up with TRBD1. The V gene end was trimmed by 6 bases and the J gene end by 3 bases; junction bases not matched to a gene: 3. The CDR3 has 13 amino acids. Germline V CDR1 and CDR2: KGHSH, LQKENI. The CDR3 loop is CASSPTGDTEAFF. DNA for the CDR3: TGTGCCAGCTCCCCGACAGGGGACACTGAAGCTTTCTTT.

CDR3 DNA sequence: TGTGCCAGCAGTTCCTACAGGAGCTCTGGAAACACCATATATTTT. It codes for CASSSYRSSGNTIYF. V and J are TRBV6-5 and TRBJ1-3; possible D gene TRBD1, 5 bases. Trimming took off 4 bases at V and 0 bases at J, with 10 bases between the two ends. Germline V lookup: CDR1 MNHEY, CDR2 SVGAGI. This CDR3 contains 15 residues.

This chain connects TRBV7-7 to TRBJ2-1, with no clear D. Germline-derived CDR1 and CDR2 are SSHAT and FNYEAQ (reference sequence). The CDR3 is 15 residues long. V lost 2 bases and J 4 bases, leaving 12 bases between the germline ends. The DNA for the CDR3 is TGTGCCAGCAGCTTAAGGAAGGACGGGTACAATGAGCAGTTCTTC. It yields the protein CASSLRKDGYNEQFF.

This chain joins TRBV7-2 and TRBJ2-3; 9 nucleotides align to TRBD2. CDR3 size: 11 residues. CDR1 is SGHTA, CDR2 FQGNSA, per germline. The CDR3 loop reads CSGGALDTQYF. The CDR3 DNA follows: TGTAGCGGGGGGGCTTTAGATACGCAGTATTTT.

The V call is TRBV19, the J call TRBJ1-1; D call uncertain. V was trimmed by 3 bases and J by 6 bases, leaving 23 bases between them. The CDR3 consists of 17 residues. The germline CDR1 and CDR2 sequences are LNHDA and SQIVND (reference sequence). The CDR3 nucleotides are TGTGCCAGTAGTATTTGGGGAATGGGCAGTGTGAGATCTGAAGCTTTCTTT. Protein sequence: CASSIWGMGSVRSEAFF.

This clone occurred once. This chain links TRBV5-8 with TRBJ1-5; D is perhaps TRBD1 (5 bases). Germline V gene lookup returns CDR1 SGHTS and CDR2 YDEGEE. Deletions cut 6 bases from V and 5 bases from J, with 12 bases between. CDR3 length equals 13 residues. The CDR3 coding sequence is TGTGCCAGCACGGGGGGACTGGATCAGCCCCAGCATTTT. It translates to CASTGGLDQPQHF. Combining the CDR3 with reference TRBV5-8 and TRBJ1-5 gives the whole variable domain EAGVTQSPTHLIKTRGQQATLRCSPISGHTSVYWYQQALGLGLQFLLWYDEGEERNRGNFPPRFSGRQFPNYSSELNVNALELEDSALYLCASTGGLDQPQHFGDGTRLSIL.

This clone has just one count. The chain combines TRBV12-3 or TRBV12-4 with TRBJ2-5; no firm D call. CDR3 length: 12 amino acids. The V end lost 5 bases, the J end lost 0 bases, and 4 bases lay between the germline ends. Written as DNA, the CDR3 is TGTGCCAGCAGTCCGTACCAAGAGACCCAGTACTTC. This translates into CASSPYQETQYF.

The rearrangement uses TRBV30 and TRBJ1-3; maybe TRBD1 (5 bases). This CDR3 has 14 residues. Germline lookup yields CDR1 GTSNPN and CDR2 SVGIG (reference sequence). Trimming took 0 bases from V and 2 from J, leaving 8 bases between them. The CDR3 DNA reads TGTGCCTGGAGTGTACAGGTCCCTGGAAACACCATATATTTT. The encoded protein is CAWSVQVPGNTIYF. The variable domain in full, with the rest retrieved from reference TRBV30 and TRBJ1-3, is SQTIHQWPATLVQPVGSPLSLECTVEGTSNPNLYWYRQAAGRGLQLLFYSVGIGQISSEVPQNLSASRPQDRQFILSSKKLLLSDSGFYLCAWSVQVPGNTIYFGEGSWLTVV.

The V gene is TRBV10-3, the J gene TRBJ2-3; maybe TRBD1 (6 bases). With 4 bases removed from V and 6 bases from J, the gap between germline ends came to 20 bases. The CDR3 runs 16 residues. Germline V gene data show CDR1 as ENHRY and CDR2 as SYGVKD. The CDR3: CAISGQTGNAWDTQYF. The CDR3 nucleotides read TGTGCCATCAGTGGCCAAACAGGGAATGCTTGGGATACGCAGTATTTT.

CDR3 coding DNA: TGTGCCAGCAAAGGGAGACTTGCGAACAATGAGCAGTTCTTC. This encodes CASKGRLANNEQFF. The J gene is TRBJ2-1, the V gene TRBV2; TRBD2 is a possible D gene (5 bases). The CDR3 runs to 14 residues. V lost 7 bases, J lost 5 bases, and 15 bases lay in between. Germline values: CDR1 SNHLY, CDR2 FYNNEI.

The gene calls are TRBV4-1 and TRBJ1-2, with D unresolved. Germline-derived CDR1 and CDR2 are MGHRA and YSYEKL. V lost 4 bases to trimming and J lost 4 bases, with 10 bases between them. This CDR3 has 13 amino acids. CDR3 residues: CASSPTGIYGYTF. The CDR3 nucleotides read TGCGCCAGCAGCCCCACGGGAATCTATGGCTACACCTTC.